This record concerns one T cell receptor (beta chain) sequence. The clone's antigen remains unknown. No quality values exist for individual bases; no much larger clone is one base distant. The cysteine opens and the phenylalanine closes a CDR3 of 12 amino acids. Only the CDR3 part of the read is kept: 36 bases, read in frame from the first base. The V and J ends are trimmed by 1 base and 17 bases, leaving 14 bases between them. CDR1 LGHDT and CDR2 YNNKEL are derived from the germline V gene (reference sequence). The time point label, read with the paper, signifies: baseline before first vaccination. Samples from vaccinated people were obtained from the UK trials COV001 and COV002, which included a single-blind randomized controlled phase 2/3 trial of AZD1222 (ChAdOx1 nCoV-19) in healthy adults. For TCRbeta chain sequencing, PBMC samples from trial participants were taken at day 0 and at day 28 after the second dose.

The record originates from a study of T cell responses to AZD1222 COVID-19 vaccine (dated by TCRdb to the early 2020s). General notes on the study: AZD1222 recipients given second doses at about 4 weeks or at about 12 weeks were pooled, since spike-specific TCR depth and breadth were not found to differ between the two schedules. TCR sequencing was performed for over 230 trial participants, of whom around 200 were given two doses of AZD1222 and around 25 were given two doses of MenACWY control vaccine. Trial participants were enrolled into age subgroups of 18-55, 56-69 and 70-plus years, which contained about 150, 28 and 57 TCR-sequenced participants, respectively. Beyond this particular receptor, the publication reports: In the small 56-69-year group, the increase in depth fell short of significance, most likely because of low power. Participants were mostly white British and included more females than males, and it was suggested by the authors that clonal diversity may have been underestimated. Epitopes outside the regions mutated in the B.1.351 and B.1.1.7 variants were reportedly recognized by nearly half of the unique spike-specific TCRs. After two AZD1222 doses, both the breadth and the depth of spike-specific TCRs were significantly higher than at day 0 and than in MenACWY recipients. Conclusions about previously exposed vaccinees are limited because only five to seven AZD1222 recipients were SARS-CoV-2 seropositive at baseline. Vaccine-associated CD4 TCRs spanned the whole spike protein, with dominant responses in regions 160-218 and 743-854. Because no day 14 peak-response samples were available, repertoires were characterized only after the peak T cell response.

The CDR3 regions of human TCRbeta chains were analyzed by immunosequencing. In the source study's methods: TCRs in the repertoires were matched against a reference library of SARS-CoV-2-specific TCRs that had been generated with the MIRA antigen-specificity platform. Breadth was defined as the fraction of unique TCRs that were SARS-CoV-2-associated. Depth was defined as the fraction of total T cells that were SARS-CoV-2-associated. Using the MIRA data, each spike-specific TCR was mapped to the spike region that the TCR reacts to and placed in a CD4 or CD8 class. Log10-transformed breadth and depth values were compared by one-way ANOVA with Sidak's multiple comparisons tests. Sourced from immuneACCESS, this table was stored by TCRdb with only in-frame sequences that have V and J called. A share of the clones is absent; for the studies checked, an unresolved V gene accounts for under half, and the remainder has no known explanation. V and J calls plus clone size are reproduced from that table; the DNA served to infer D and trimming. For this sample the table gives around 180,000 clones, of which 88% were detected only once. The ten largest clones represent 0.49% of the sample.

Here the sequenced sample was peripheral blood, taken on day 0 of AZD1222 vaccination. The receptor chain draws on TRBV3-1 (or the pseudogene TRBV3-2) and TRBJ1-4; TRBD1 is perhaps the D gene, given 6 matching bases. The TCR was taken from an adult in good health. The CDR3 protein sequence reads: CASSQASWDKFF. The nucleotide sequence is TGTGCCAGCAGCCAAGCTTCTTGGGACAAATTTTTT.